This T cell receptor (beta chain) emerged from a study of Ad26.COV2.S vaccination and SARS-CoV-2 variants. Some clones are missing from TCRdb's copy, which holds only in-frame ones; the method was immunoSEQ multiplex PCR. The sample has around 450,000 clones, approximately 89% seen once; the top ten hold around 2.5%. This CDR3 spans 17 amino acids. Germline CDR1 MNHEY, CDR2 SMNVEV (reference sequence). After removal of 4 bases from V and 3 bases from J, the junction contained 11 bases not matched to a gene. The treatment here: some 19 received Ad26.COV2.S at low or high dose, single or two shots; five or six received placebo; per-sample allocation not given. After the first vaccine or placebo injection, samples were drawn on day 63.

Sequencing used peripheral blood, obtained in a trial of Ad26.COV2.S vaccine versus placebo. This rearrangement joins TRBV27 to TRBJ2-3, with 9 bases aligning to TRBD1. The source of this sequence is a person between 18 and 60 years old who received the Ad26.COV2.S COVID-19 vaccine or a placebo. The CDR3 bases are TGTGCCAGCAGTTCGACTTCGACAGGGGGAGGGACAGATACGCAGTATTTT. It yields the protein CASSSTSTGGGTDTQYF.